This T cell receptor beta chain is from a study of blood T cell repertoires in COVID-19. Across the whole study: Samples representing acute and convalescent COVID-19 were sourced from the United States, Italy and Spain. T cells, B-cell-depleted T cells, or PBMCs supplied cDNA or gDNA.

The V gene's germline CDR1 is LGHDT and CDR2 YNNKEL (reference sequence). CDR3 length: 19 amino acids. The ends lost 4 bases at V and 2 bases at J; junction bases unmatched: 16. Authors' methods: Estimation of nucleated cell counts relied on the amplification of reference gene primers. Here immunoSEQ multiplex PCR was the method, and the copy in TCRdb shows in-frame clones only, minus some. D and trimming come from the DNA, and the V and J calls and clone size come from that table. The sample yields about 150,000 clones, 75% to 80% seen once. This clonotype was sampled from a man at least 80 years old with acute or convalescent COVID-19. The chain couples TRBV3-1 (or the pseudogene TRBV3-2) to TRBJ1-1; 10 nucleotides match TRBD1. Specimen: peripheral blood. In nucleotides, the CDR3 is TGTGCCAGCAGCCCGCATATTCCCCCCCGGGACAGGGGTAACACTGAAGCTTTCTTT. Translated, it gives CASSPHIPPRDRGNTEAFF.